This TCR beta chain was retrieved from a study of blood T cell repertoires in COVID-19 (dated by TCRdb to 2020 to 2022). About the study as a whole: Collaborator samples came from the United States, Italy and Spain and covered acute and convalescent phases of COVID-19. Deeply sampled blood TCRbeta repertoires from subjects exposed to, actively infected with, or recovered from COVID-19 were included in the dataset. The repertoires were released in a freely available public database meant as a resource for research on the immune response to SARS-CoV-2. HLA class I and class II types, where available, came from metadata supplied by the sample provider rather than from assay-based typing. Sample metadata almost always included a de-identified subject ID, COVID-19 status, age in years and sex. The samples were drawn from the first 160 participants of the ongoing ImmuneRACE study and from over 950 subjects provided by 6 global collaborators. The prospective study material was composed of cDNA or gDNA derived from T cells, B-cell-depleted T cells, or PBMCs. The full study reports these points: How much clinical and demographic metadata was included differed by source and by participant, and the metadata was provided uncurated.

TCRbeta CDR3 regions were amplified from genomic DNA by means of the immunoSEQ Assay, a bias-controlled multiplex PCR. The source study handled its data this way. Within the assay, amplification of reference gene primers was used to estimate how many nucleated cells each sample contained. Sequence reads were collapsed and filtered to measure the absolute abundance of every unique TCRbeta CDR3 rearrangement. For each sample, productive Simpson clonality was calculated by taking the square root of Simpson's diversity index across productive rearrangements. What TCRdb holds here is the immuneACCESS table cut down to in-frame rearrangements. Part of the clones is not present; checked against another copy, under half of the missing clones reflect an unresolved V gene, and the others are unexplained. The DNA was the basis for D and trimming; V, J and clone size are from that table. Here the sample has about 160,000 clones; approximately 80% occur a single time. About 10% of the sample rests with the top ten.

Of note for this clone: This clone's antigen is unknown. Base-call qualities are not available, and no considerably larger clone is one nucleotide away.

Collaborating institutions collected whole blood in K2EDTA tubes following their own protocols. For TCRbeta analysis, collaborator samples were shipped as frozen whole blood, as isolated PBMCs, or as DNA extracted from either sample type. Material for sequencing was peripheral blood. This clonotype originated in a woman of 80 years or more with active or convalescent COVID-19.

This receptor has the CDR3 CACPEKGNEGYTF. The DNA is TGTGCCTGCCCTGAGAAGGGGAATGAAGGCTACACCTTC. The rearrangement combines TRBV30 with TRBJ1-2, with TRBD1 as a weak D call on 5 bases. The CDR1 and CDR2 encoded by the germline V gene (reference sequence) are GTSNPN and SVGIG. Inclusive of the bounding cysteine and phenylalanine, the CDR3 is 13 residues long. The sequence is cut down to CDR3 DNA, 39 bases in frame from base 1. The trim is 6 bases for V and 8 bases for J, with a gap of 19 bases between the germline ends.